These 24 T cell receptor beta chains share one sample of origin, sequenced in a study of blood T cell dynamics during melanoma immunotherapy. Time point: week 3, after first cycle of checkpoint inhibitor. The repertoire was sequenced with immunoSEQ multiplex PCR; TCRdb's copy has only in-frame clones and lacks some. There are approximately 28,000 clones in the sample; approximately 80% occur only once, and about 9.3% lies in the top ten. The sequencing used blood, collected from a patient treated with checkpoint blockade. These receptors were collected from a human donor with melanoma.

CDR3 amino acids: CASSLVTGSGANVLTF. The CDR3 region has the DNA TGCGCCAGCAGCTTGGTAACAGGATCTGGGGCCAACGTCCTGACTTTC. The chain combines TRBV5-1 with TRBJ2-6, with D tentatively TRBD1 (5 bases). The CDR3 consists of 16 residues. Germline lookup yields CDR1 SGHRS and CDR2 YFSETQ. V lost 0 bases and J lost 1, with 8 bases in between.

The chain carries TRBV5-1 and TRBJ2-3; a weak D match, TRBD1 (6 bases). The CDR3 sequence is 15 residues long. Trimming left V 2 bases short and J 2 bases short, with 12 bases between. The germline gives CDR1 SGHRS, CDR2 YFSETQ. The CDR3 loop reads CASSFWGLDTDTQYF. The CDR3 coding sequence is TGCGCCAGCAGCTTTTGGGGGCTGGACACAGATACGCAGTATTTT.

The genes are TRBV5-4 and TRBJ1-2; D not resolved. CDR3 length: 15 residues. V was trimmed by 0 bases and J by 6 bases, leaving 15 bases between them. The germline CDR1 and CDR2 sequences are SGHNT and YYREEE (reference sequence). CDR3 sequence: CASSLGARMGDGYTF. CDR3 coding DNA: TGTGCCAGCAGCTTGGGAGCTAGGATGGGCGATGGCTACACCTTC.

The J gene is TRBJ2-1, the V gene TRBV7-6; 8 bases fit TRBD1. Germline loops: CDR1 SGHVS, CDR2 FNYEAQ. The CDR3 contains 15 residues. J gave up 4 bases and V 2 bases, and 4 bases lay outside the gene matches. The CDR3 here is CASSLLQGEYNEQFF. The CDR3 coding sequence is TGTGCCAGCAGCTTACTACAGGGGGAATACAATGAGCAGTTCTTC.

The chain employs TRBV5-1 and TRBJ2-7; D might be TRBD1 (5 bases). The CDR3 has 14 amino acids. From germline, CDR1 is SGHRS and CDR2 YFSETQ. The V end lost 0 bases, the J end lost 3 bases, and 10 bases lay between the germline ends. In nucleotides, the CDR3 is TGCGCCAGCAGCTTGGCTGACAGTTTCTACGAGCAGTACTTC. Translated, it gives CASSLADSFYEQYF.

The chain employs TRBV7-2 and TRBJ2-1, with D possibly TRBD2 on 5 matching bases. Germline V gives CDR1 SGHTA, CDR2 FQGNSA. V dropped 5 bases and J dropped 0 bases, with 17 bases sitting between them. The CDR3 spans 17 residues. The CDR3 nucleotides are TGTGCCAGCAGCCCCTTCACGGGATCGAGCTCCTACAATGAGCAGTTCTTC. Protein: CASSPFTGSSSYNEQFF.

This clone was seen once. The chain links TRBV11-2 to TRBJ2-5, with D perhaps matching TRBD1 (6 bases). V lost 1 base to trimming and J lost 0 bases, with 9 bases between them. CDR1 is SGHAT, CDR2 FQNNGV, per germline. The CDR3 sequence is 15 residues long. The CDR3 sequence is CASSLGDTYQETQYF. In nucleotides, the CDR3 is TGTGCCAGCAGCTTAGGGGACACCTACCAAGAGACCCAGTACTTC.

The V and J genes are TRBV7-9 and TRBJ2-7, with 13 bases identical to TRBD2. J gave up 3 bases and V 4 bases, and 9 bases lay outside the gene matches. Germline loops: CDR1 SEHNR, CDR2 FQNEAQ (reference sequence). This CDR3 has 17 amino acids. This chain's CDR3 is CASSSLNWTSGGYEQYF. The CDR3 region has the DNA TGTGCCAGCAGCTCCCTGAATTGGACTAGCGGGGGCTACGAGCAGTACTTC. Full variable domain (outside the CDR3, taken from reference TRBV7-9 and TRBJ2-7): DTGVSQNPRHKITKRGQNVTFRCDPISEHNRLYWYRQTLGQGPEFLTYFQNEAQLEKSRLLSDRFSAERPKGSFSTLEIQRTEQGDSAMYLCASSSLNWTSGGYEQYFGPGTRLTVT.

The chain has TRBV9 and TRBJ2-2; D is uncertain. The CDR3 loop spans 12 amino acids. Trimming removed 1 base at V and 7 bases at J, with 5 bases between. CDR1 and CDR2 (germline): SGDLS, YYNGEE. CDR3 in amino acids: CASSVWDGELFF. CDR3 coding DNA: TGTGCCAGCAGCGTATGGGACGGGGAGCTGTTTTTT.

This chain connects TRBV5-1 to TRBJ1-3; D remains ambiguous. The CDR3 is 15 residues long. The V end lost 4 bases, the J end lost 0 bases, and 11 bases lay between the germline ends. The V gene's germline CDR1 is SGHRS and CDR2 YFSETQ. CDR3 in amino acids: CASSGSVNSGNTIYF. The CDR3 nucleotides read TGCGCCAGCAGCGGCAGCGTCAACTCTGGAAACACCATATATTTT.

J is TRBJ1-6 and V is TRBV5-4; D ambiguous. V lost 3 bases to trimming and J lost 5 bases, with 6 bases between them. CDR1 and CDR2 (germline): SGHNT, YYREEE (reference sequence). The CDR3 covers 13 residues. The CDR3 spells CASSSKDNSPLHF. The CDR3 DNA reads TGTGCCAGCAGCTCTAAGGATAATTCACCCCTCCACTTT. Combining the CDR3 with reference TRBV5-4 and TRBJ1-6 gives the whole variable domain ETGVTQSPTHLIKTRGQQVTLRCSSQSGHNTVSWYQQALGQGPQFIFQYYREEENGRGNFPPRFSGLQFPNYSSELNVNALELDDSALYLCASSSKDNSPLHFGNGTRLTVT.

The gene calls are TRBV5-4 and TRBJ2-1; 8 bases match TRBD2. The CDR3 totals 16 residues. V was pared by 5 bases and J by 4 bases, with 11 bases of the junction left unmatched. The germline CDR1 and CDR2 sequences are SGHNT and YYREEE (reference sequence). CDR3 nucleotide sequence: TGTGCCAGCAGACGTGAACTAGCGGTAGATTACAATGAGCAGTTCTTC. The encoded protein is CASRRELAVDYNEQFF.

This clone was detected only once. This chain connects TRBV6-6 to TRBJ2-7; 8 positions match TRBD2. Germline CDR1 MNHNY, CDR2 SVGAGI (reference sequence). CDR3 length equals 14 residues. Unmatched junction bases numbered 14, after V lost 10 bases and J lost 6 bases. The CDR3 DNA reads TGTGCCACCGGAGAAACCGGGACTAGATCCGAGCAGTACTTC. Protein: CATGETGTRSEQYF.

This chain joins TRBV5-8 and TRBJ1-2; no definite D call. Germline-derived CDR1 and CDR2 are SGHTS and YDEGEE. Between the trimmed V and J ends, which lost 5 bases and 6 bases, there was a span of 17 bases. The CDR3 is 14 residues long. The CDR3, as DNA: TGTGCCAGCAGAGAAAGGTCGGGCGCGGATGGCTACACCTTC. It encodes CASRERSGADGYTF.

The rearrangement uses TRBV6-5 and TRBJ1-2; 8 positions agree with TRBD1. CDR1 and CDR2 from the germline V gene are MNHEY and SVGAGI. The CDR3 runs 15 residues. Germline trimming cut 6 bases from V and 5 bases from J; bases unmatched to any gene: 11. The CDR3 is CASSLADRGKYGYTF. The CDR3 coding sequence is TGTGCCAGCAGCCTGGCCGACAGGGGAAAGTATGGCTACACCTTC.

This clone was found a few times. V usage is TRBV4-1 and J usage is TRBJ2-7; tentative D call: TRBD1 (6 bases). CDR1 and CDR2 (germline): MGHRA, YSYEKL. V was clipped by 4 bases and J by 4 bases, with 17 bases between them. This CDR3 spans 15 amino acids. The CDR3, as DNA: TGCGCCAGCAGCCCTACTCCAGGGGACGGGTACGAGCAGTACTTC. Protein sequence: CASSPTPGDGYEQYF.

The chain is built from TRBV28 and TRBJ2-3; 8 nucleotides align to TRBD2. Trimming at V came to 5 bases and at J to 3 bases, leaving 16 bases not matched to a gene. Germline loops: CDR1 MDHEN, CDR2 SYDVKM. This CDR3 region has 18 residues. CDR3 bases: TGTGCCAGCAGTCCCACACTCCCCCGGGGCGGGAGGACAGATACGCAGTATTTT. Translated, it gives CASSPTLPRGGRTDTQYF.

The chain carries TRBV14 and TRBJ2-2, with D perhaps assigned TRBD1 or TRBD2 (5 bases each). CDR1 is SGHDN and CDR2 is FVKESK in the germline V gene. The CDR3 runs to 14 residues. The V and J ends lost 0 bases and 6 bases respectively, with 8 bases between them. Here the CDR3 reads CASSQDLGAGELFF. The CDR3, as DNA: TGTGCCAGCAGCCAAGATCTGGGGGCCGGGGAGCTGTTTTTT.

The V call is TRBV20-1, the J call TRBJ2-4; 7 bases map to TRBD1. Germline V gene sequence: CDR1 DFQATT, CDR2 SNEGSKA (reference sequence). The CDR3 sequence is 11 residues long. J lost 13 bases, V lost 3 bases, and 6 bases had no gene match. As DNA, the CDR3 is TGCAGTGCTAGTAAACAGGGGCCACAGTACTTC. The encoded protein is CSASKQGPQYF.

V usage is TRBV10-2 and J usage is TRBJ2-1, with 10 bases matching TRBD2. CDR3 size: 15 residues. In germline, CDR1 is WSHSY, CDR2 SAAADI. V shed 6 bases, J shed 5 bases, and the junction held 7 bases outside the gene matches. The CDR3 loop reads CASRPGTSENNEQFF. CDR3 coding DNA: TGCGCCAGCAGGCCCGGGACTAGCGAAAACAATGAGCAGTTCTTC.

This clone turned up a few times. This sequence joins TRBV2 and TRBJ2-2; no reliable D call. The germline V and J ends were trimmed by 7 bases and 7 bases, with 19 bases remaining between them. The germline V gene has CDR1 SNHLY and CDR2 FYNNEI. This CDR3 contains 15 residues. CDR3 sequence: CASTSRMYVRGELFF. The DNA of the CDR3 is TGTGCCAGCACTTCCCGTATGTATGTTCGCGGGGAGCTGTTTTTT.

The rearrangement joins TRBV28 to TRBJ1-4; TRBD1 matches 7 bases. Germline V gene data show CDR1 as MDHEN and CDR2 as SYDVKM. The length of the CDR3 is 12 residues. Trimming cost V 7 bases and J 8 bases; bases outside gene matches: 4. The CDR3 sequence: CASTRDSEKLFF. Here the CDR3 DNA reads TGTGCCAGCACGCGGGACAGCGAAAAACTGTTTTTT.

V usage is TRBV7-2 and J usage is TRBJ1-2; TRBD1 aligns across 7 bases. Per germline, CDR1 SGHTA and CDR2 FQGNSA. Trimming cost V 6 bases and J 8 bases; bases outside gene matches: 12. The CDR3 is 14 residues long. CDR3 coding DNA: TGTGCCAGCAGAGTGAGGGGGCGAGAGGAAGGCTACACCTTC. Translated, it gives CASRVRGREEGYTF.

The chain joins TRBV28 to TRBJ1-5, with D unresolved. With 7 bases removed from V and 5 bases from J, the gap between germline ends came to 12 bases. Germline CDR1 reads MDHEN; CDR2 reads SYDVKM. This CDR3 comprises 13 residues. The chain's CDR3 is CASIGPPHQPQHF. In nucleotides, the CDR3 is TGTGCCAGCATAGGCCCCCCCCATCAGCCCCAGCATTTT.